The rows below give T cell receptor beta chains drawn from one sample of a study of blood T cell repertoires in COVID-19. The method was immunoSEQ multiplex PCR; TCRdb's version includes in-frame clones alone and lacks a portion of them. The table includes about 170,000 clones, over 70% detected once. The sequenced sample was PBMCs or T cells enriched from blood (not recorded which). All receptors come from a woman in her 50s in a cohort exposed to, infected with or recovered from COVID-19 (not recorded which). The CDR3 runs from the conserved cysteine through the conserved F or W. Not all rows give a size; the values are once, few, many and, for expanded clones, a class.

TRBJ2-5	TRBV2	.	CASSPFGTSGTPVYF
TRBJ2-5	TRBV7-2	.	CASSLVVEETQYF
TRBJ1-5	TRBV6-2/TRBV6-3	.	CASSWRVWSNQPQHF
TRBJ1-6	TRBV5-5	.	CASSPRGEGVNSPLHF
TRBJ1-3	TRBV28	once	CASSLTGTGGSSSGNTIYF
TRBJ1-2	TRBV19	.	CASSLKQGPNNYGYTF
TRBJ2-4	TRBV7-9	few	CASSLSGAKNIQYF
TRBJ1-4	TRBV6-2/TRBV6-3	.	CASSLNRENEKLFF
TRBJ2-3	TRBV12-3/TRBV12-4	.	CASSFLASDTQYF
TRBJ2-6	TRBV24-1	.	CATSDPTRAGANVLTF
TRBJ2-5	TRBV24-1	once	CATSDFGRGYETQYF
TRBJ1-1	TRBV11-1	.	CASSPPFYGNTEAFF
TRBJ1-4	TRBV18	few	CASSLQRVGTGNEKLFF
TRBJ1-2	TRBV14	.	CASSRDSYGYTF
TRBJ1-6	TRBV5-1	.	CASSLDGPYNSPLHF
TRBJ1-5	TRBV6-5	.	CASSYGRGSNQPQHF
TRBJ1-2	TRBV9	.	CASSVYSESYGYTF
TRBJ1-4	TRBV3-1/TRBV3-2	.	CASSQTRNPNEKLFF
TRBJ2-7	TRBV5-1	.	CASSFDGTGSYEQYF
TRBJ1-2	TRBV7-3	.	CASSLNPRSNGYTF
TRBJ1-2	TRBV7-3	.	CASSLRLGQRRPNYGYTF
TRBJ2-7	TRBV2	.	CASSATSATYEQYF
TRBJ2-5	TRBV24-1	.	CATSEGGQFQETQYF
TRBJ1-1	TRBV6-5	.	CASSSPGLTSEAFF
TRBJ2-2	TRBV27	.	CASNALAGVAAGELFF
TRBJ2-7	TRBV7-9	.	CASSWGEGPYEQYF
TRBJ2-1	TRBV3-1/TRBV3-2	.	CASSLRAGTSGNNEQFF
TRBJ1-2	TRBV3-1/TRBV3-2	.	CASSPAYRTGKGKGYTF
TRBJ1-3	TRBV21-1	.	CASCPDRGRNTIYF
TRBJ2-1	TRBV14	.	CASSQVSWRGAYNEQFF
TRBJ2-1	TRBV28	few	CASINSGGYNEQFF
TRBJ1-2	TRBV11-2	.	CASSPTGIGYGYTF
TRBJ2-3	TRBV6-2/TRBV6-3	few	CASSYGAGGNTDTQYF
TRBJ1-6	TRBV28	.	CASSTAGQKLHSPLHF
TRBJ2-7	TRBV11-2	.	CASSHPPGDYEQYF
TRBJ2-2	TRBV7-2	.	CASSTRGGLANRELFF
TRBJ2-3	TRBV6-5	.	CASSGGLGPTDTQYF
TRBJ2-7	TRBV29-1	.	CSGGQGINEQYF
TRBJ2-7	TRBV4-3	few	CASSQTSAYEQYF
TRBJ2-5	TRBV6-1	.	CASSEFWQTQYF
TRBJ2-5	TRBV9	.	CASSGNLRGNSQETQYF
TRBJ2-3	TRBV5-6	.	CASSSRTRSFTDTQYF
TRBJ2-1	TRBV5-1	.	CASSSPSSGRALGADEQFF
TRBJ2-1	TRBV5-6	.	CASSLGAGEQFF
TRBJ1-6	TRBV5-4	.	CASGGPYNSPLHF
TRBJ2-3	TRBV5-1	.	CASSLAARGGTDTQYF
TRBJ2-7	TRBV7-2	.	CASLEDHSSYEQYF
TRBJ1-3	TRBV3-1/TRBV3-2	.	CASSQTGSGNTIYF
TRBJ2-7	TRBV2	few	CATRQVSYEQYF
TRBJ1-1	TRBV3-1/TRBV3-2	few	CASSQDSGGGEAFF
TRBJ2-1	TRBV9	.	CASSVGGQGASEQFF
TRBJ2-3	TRBV2	.	CASSGAKRTDTQYF
TRBJ2-1	TRBV19	.	CASSIGEPSNEQFF